This T cell receptor beta chain was identified in a study of T cell responses to AZD1222 COVID-19 vaccine. Study results and caveats: Seropositive at baseline were only a handful of AZD1222 recipients. All repertoire sampling was performed exclusively after the peak T cell response.

Trimming removed 6 bases from V and 5 bases from J, with 17 bases in between. The CDR3 extends over 15 amino acids. CDR1 and CDR2 (germline): MNHEY, SVGAGI. Comments on this clone: Its antigen is undetermined.

This table comes from immunoSEQ multiplex PCR, and its TCRdb copy is limited to in-frame clones, with some not included. The sample shows 100,000 to 150,000 clones, 65% to 90% of them seen only once. Sequenced here: peripheral blood, sampled 28 days after the second AZD1222 dose. This sequence was found in an adult who received the AZD1222 COVID-19 vaccine. The chain has TRBV6-5 and TRBJ1-5; a possible D gene is TRBD1 (6 bases). CDR3 sequence reads: CASSPGARMDQPQHF. The DNA for the CDR3 is TGTGCCAGCAGCCCGGGGGCCCGGATGGATCAGCCCCAGCATTTT.